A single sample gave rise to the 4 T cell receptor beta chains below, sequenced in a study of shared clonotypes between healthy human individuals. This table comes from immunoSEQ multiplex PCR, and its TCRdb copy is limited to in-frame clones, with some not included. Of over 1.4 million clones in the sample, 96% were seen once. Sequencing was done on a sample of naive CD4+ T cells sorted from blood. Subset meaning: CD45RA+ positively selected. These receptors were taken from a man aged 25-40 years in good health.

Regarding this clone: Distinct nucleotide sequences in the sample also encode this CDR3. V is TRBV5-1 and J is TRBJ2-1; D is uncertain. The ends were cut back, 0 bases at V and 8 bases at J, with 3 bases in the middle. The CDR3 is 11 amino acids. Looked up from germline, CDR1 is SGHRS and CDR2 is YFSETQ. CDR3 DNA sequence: TGCGCCAGCAGCTTGGAGGATGAGCAGTTCTTC. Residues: CASSLEDEQFF.

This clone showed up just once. The CDR3 DNA reads as TGTGCCAGCAGTGAATCAGGTCTCAATCAGCCCCAGCATTTT. Encoded protein: CASSESGLNQPQHF. This sequence joins TRBV25-1 and TRBJ1-5; D call uncertain. Trimming stripped 1 base from V and 3 bases from J, with 7 bases between. The CDR3 spans 14 residues. In germline, CDR1 is MGHDK, CDR2 SYGVNS. The full variable domain, completed using reference TRBV25-1 and TRBJ1-5, is EADIYQTPRYLVIGTGKKITLECSQTMGHDKMYWYQQDPGMELHLIHYSYGVNSTEKGDLSSESTVSRIRTEHFPLTLESARPSHTSQYLCASSESGLNQPQHFGDGTRLSIL.

The DNA for the CDR3 is TGTGCCAGCACAGACAAGACTAGCCAAGAGACCCAGTACTTC. Residues: CASTDKTSQETQYF. This sequence joins TRBV7-9 and TRBJ2-5; D perhaps matches TRBD2 (6 bases). The CDR3 sequence is 14 residues long. Germline V lookup: CDR1 SEHNR, CDR2 FQNEAQ (reference sequence). V was trimmed by 7 bases and J by 1 base, leaving 13 bases between them.

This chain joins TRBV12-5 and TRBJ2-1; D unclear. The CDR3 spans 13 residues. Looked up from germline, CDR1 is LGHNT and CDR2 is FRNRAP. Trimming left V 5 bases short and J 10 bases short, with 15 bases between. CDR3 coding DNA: TGTGCTAGTGGTCTCCATTCTCAGAGAGAGCAGTTCTTC. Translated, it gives CASGLHSQREQFF.